What follows are 8 T cell receptor beta chains derived from one specimen sequenced in a study of blood T cell repertoires in COVID-19. The table came from immunoSEQ multiplex PCR; TCRdb's copy has only in-frame clones and leaves some out. The data hold some 160,000 clones, with 85% to 90% observed a single time. Input material: peripheral blood. All receptors derive from a woman aged 55-70 years with active COVID-19.

This rearrangement joins TRBV10-3 to TRBJ2-1, with TRBD2 matching 8 bases. The CDR3 is 14 residues long. Trimming at V came to 5 bases and at J to 8 bases, leaving 8 bases not matched to a gene. Germline-derived CDR1 and CDR2 are ENHRY and SYGVKD. The CDR3 nucleotides are TGTGCCATCAGTCTTGGACTAGCTGGTGATGAGCAGTTCTTC. Translated, it gives CAISLGLAGDEQFF.

The gene calls are TRBV28 and TRBJ2-3; 7 bases match TRBD1. Germline V lookup: CDR1 MDHEN, CDR2 SYDVKM. With 6 bases clipped from V and 2 bases from J, the junction kept 5 bases outside the gene matches. The CDR3 has 14 residues. This chain's CDR3 is CASRLDRFTDTQYF. The CDR3 nucleotides read TGTGCCAGCAGGTTGGACAGGTTCACAGATACGCAGTATTTT.

V gene TRBV21-1 combines with J gene TRBJ1-2. TRBV21-1 is recorded as a pseudogene. The CDR3 loop spans 18 amino acids. The CDR3 DNA reads TGTGCCAGCAGCAAACCCTGTAGGAGGTACTCTTCGGGATATGGCTACACCTTC. Residues: CASSKPCRRYSSGYGYTF.

The chain joins TRBV27 to TRBJ2-1, with TRBD1 identical over 9 bases. This CDR3 has 15 amino acids. V trimming: 2 bases; J trimming: 7 bases; junction bases outside the gene matches: 6. Germline-derived CDR1 and CDR2 are MNHEY and SMNVEV (reference sequence). In DNA, the CDR3 is TGTGCCAGCAGTTTAAGGGGGACAGGGACGAATGAGCAGTTCTTC. The encoded protein is CASSLRGTGTNEQFF.

The chain uses TRBV6-5 and TRBJ1-2; D remains ambiguous. The CDR3 extends over 12 amino acids. Germline lookup yields CDR1 MNHEY and CDR2 SVGAGI. Trimming left V 4 bases short and J 7 bases short, with 10 bases between. The DNA of the CDR3 is TGTGCCAGCAGTTTAGACATGTTTGGCTACACCTTC. Its protein product is CASSLDMFGYTF.

This sequence joins TRBV7-2 and TRBJ1-2; 9 nucleotides line up with TRBD1. V shed 1 base and J 8 bases; nucleotides not matched to a gene: 5. Germline V gene lookup returns CDR1 SGHTA and CDR2 FQGNSA. The CDR3 consists of 14 residues. CDR3 in DNA: TGTGCCAGCAGCTTAGTCACAGGGGGCGGAGGCTACACCTTC. Its protein is CASSLVTGGGGYTF.

The CDR3 loop is CAISDRDRVYTEAFF. The CDR3 DNA is TGTGCCATCAGTGACAGGGACAGGGTCTACACTGAAGCTTTCTTT. This chain links TRBV10-3 with TRBJ1-1, with TRBD1 identical over 9 bases. The CDR3 totals 15 residues. The trim removed 3 bases at V and 3 bases at J, leaving 5 bases unmatched. CDR1 and CDR2 from the germline V gene are ENHRY and SYGVKD.

The V call is TRBV4-2, the J call TRBJ2-1, with 14 bases identical to TRBD2. Per the germline V gene, CDR1 is LGHNA and CDR2 is YNFKEQ. The length of the CDR3 is 19 residues. The V gene end was trimmed by 0 bases and the J gene end by 2 bases; junction bases not matched to a gene: 6. In DNA, the CDR3 is TGTGCCAGCAGCCAAGAGGGGACTAGCGGGAGAGCTCCCTACAATGAGCAGTTCTTC. Translating gives CASSQEGTSGRAPYNEQFF.